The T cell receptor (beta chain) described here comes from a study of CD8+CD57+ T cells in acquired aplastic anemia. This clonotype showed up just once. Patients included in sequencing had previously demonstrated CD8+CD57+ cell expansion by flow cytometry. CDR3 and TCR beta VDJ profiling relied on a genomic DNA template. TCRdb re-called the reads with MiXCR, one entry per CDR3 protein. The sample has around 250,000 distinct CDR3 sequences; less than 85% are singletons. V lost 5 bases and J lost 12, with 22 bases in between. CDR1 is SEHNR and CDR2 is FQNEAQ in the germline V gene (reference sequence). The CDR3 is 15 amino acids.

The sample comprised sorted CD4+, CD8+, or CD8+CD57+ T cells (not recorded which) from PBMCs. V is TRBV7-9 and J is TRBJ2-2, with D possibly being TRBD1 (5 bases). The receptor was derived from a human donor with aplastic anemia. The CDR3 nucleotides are TGTGCCAGCAGCGCGTTCGACAGCAGCACCGAGCAGCTGTTTTTT. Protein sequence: CASSAFDSSTEQLFF.